The present T cell receptor beta chain was sequenced within a study of blood T cell repertoires in COVID-19. About the research overall: Samples came from the United States, Italy and Spain, spanning acute and convalescent COVID-19.

This CDR3 region has 15 residues. V shed 4 bases, J shed 0 bases, and the junction held 4 bases outside the gene matches. Germline V gene lookup returns CDR1 SGDLS and CDR2 YYNGEE. Sequencing used immunoSEQ multiplex PCR; TCRdb keeps in-frame clones, though not all of them. The sample lists some 79,000 clones, 75% to 90% occurring once. The rearrangement links TRBV9 to TRBJ2-1; 7 bases fit TRBD1. The sequenced material came from peripheral blood. The source is a man aged 65 to 79 with active or convalescent COVID-19. The CDR3 DNA is TGTGCCAGCAGCACCGGGACAGTCTCCTACAATGAGCAGTTCTTC. Its protein product is CASSTGTVSYNEQFF. The full variable domain, in which reference TRBV9 and TRBJ2-1 provide the parts outside the CDR3, is DSGVTQTPKHLITATGQRVTLRCSPRSGDLSVYWYQQSLDQGLQFLIQYYNGEERAKGNILERFSAQQFPDLHSELNLSSLELGDSALYFCASSTGTVSYNEQFFGPGTRLTVL.